This T cell receptor beta chain was sequenced for a study of T cells in tuberculosis. Looking at the study overall: The T cells targeted glucose monomycolate, a mycobacterial lipid, via CD1B. This South African cohort compared adolescents with or without latent tuberculosis against adults with active tuberculosis.

This clone was detected once. Latent tuberculosis screening used tuberculin skin test and IGRA at entry. Here immunoSEQ multiplex PCR was the method, and the copy in TCRdb shows in-frame clones only, minus some. The sample includes under 35,000 clones, approximately 93% of them seen just once. The CDR3 has 14 residues. Per germline, CDR1 GTSNPN and CDR2 SVGIG (reference sequence). The V gene end was trimmed by 7 bases and the J gene end by 4 bases; junction bases not matched to a gene: 7. V gene TRBV30 combines with J gene TRBJ2-2; 9 nucleotides match TRBD1. This clonotype originated in a donor aged 10-29 years with latent tuberculosis or without tuberculosis infection. The specimen was PBMCs. The CDR3 protein is CASRGQGGTGELFF. CDR3 in DNA: TGTGCCTCGAGGGGACAGGGAGGCACCGGGGAGCTGTTTTTT.